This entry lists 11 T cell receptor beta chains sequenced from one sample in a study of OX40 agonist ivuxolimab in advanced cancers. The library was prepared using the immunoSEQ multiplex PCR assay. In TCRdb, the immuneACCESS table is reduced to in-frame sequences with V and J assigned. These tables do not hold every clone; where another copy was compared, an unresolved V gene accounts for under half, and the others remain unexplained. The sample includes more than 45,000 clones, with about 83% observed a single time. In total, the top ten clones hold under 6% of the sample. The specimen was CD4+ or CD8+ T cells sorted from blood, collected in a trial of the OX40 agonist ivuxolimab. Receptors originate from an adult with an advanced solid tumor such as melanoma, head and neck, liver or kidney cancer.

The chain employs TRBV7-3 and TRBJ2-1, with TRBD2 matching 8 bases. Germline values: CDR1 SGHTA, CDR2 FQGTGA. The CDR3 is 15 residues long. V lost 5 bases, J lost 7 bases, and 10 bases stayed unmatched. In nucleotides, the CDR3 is TGTGCCAGCAGCCGTCCGGGACTAGGATCGAATGAGCAGTTCTTC. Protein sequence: CASSRPGLGSNEQFF.

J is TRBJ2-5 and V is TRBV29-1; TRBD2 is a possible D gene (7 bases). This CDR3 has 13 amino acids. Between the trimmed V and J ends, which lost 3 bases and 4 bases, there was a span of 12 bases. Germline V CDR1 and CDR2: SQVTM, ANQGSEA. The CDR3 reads CSVDGGRIETQYF. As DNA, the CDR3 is TGCAGCGTTGACGGGGGGCGCATAGAGACCCAGTACTTC.

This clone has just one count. The CDR3 here is CASSLATTRDQNSPLHF. In DNA, the CDR3 is TGTGCCAGCAGCTTAGCGACCACCCGGGACCAAAATTCACCCCTCCACTTT. The chain uses TRBV7-6 and TRBJ1-6; a possible D gene is TRBD1 (5 bases). V shed 0 bases and J shed 7 bases, with 16 bases lying between them. Germline lookup yields CDR1 SGHVS and CDR2 FNYEAQ. This CDR3 contains 17 residues.

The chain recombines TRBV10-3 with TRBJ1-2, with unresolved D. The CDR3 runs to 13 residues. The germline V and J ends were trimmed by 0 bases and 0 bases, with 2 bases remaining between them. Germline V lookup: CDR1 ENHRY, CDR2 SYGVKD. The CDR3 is CAISESTNYGYTF. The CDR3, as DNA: TGTGCCATCAGTGAGTCTACTAACTATGGCTACACCTTC.

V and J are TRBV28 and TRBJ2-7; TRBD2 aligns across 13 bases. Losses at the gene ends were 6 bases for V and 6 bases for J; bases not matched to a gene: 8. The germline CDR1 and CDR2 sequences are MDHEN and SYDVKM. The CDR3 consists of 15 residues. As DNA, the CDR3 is TGTGCCAGCAGCCTCGGACTAGCGGGAGCAGGCGAGCAGTACTTC. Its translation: CASSLGLAGAGEQYF.

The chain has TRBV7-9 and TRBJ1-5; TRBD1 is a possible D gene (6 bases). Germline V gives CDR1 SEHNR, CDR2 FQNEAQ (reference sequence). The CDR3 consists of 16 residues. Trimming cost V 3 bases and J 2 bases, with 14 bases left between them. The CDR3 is CASSLEGGFGNQPQHF. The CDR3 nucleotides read TGTGCCAGCAGCTTGGAAGGGGGTTTCGGCAATCAGCCCCAGCATTTT.

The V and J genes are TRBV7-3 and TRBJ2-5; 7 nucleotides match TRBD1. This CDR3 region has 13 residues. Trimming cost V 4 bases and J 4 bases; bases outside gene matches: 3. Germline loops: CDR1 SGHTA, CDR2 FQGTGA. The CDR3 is CASSYNRGETQYF. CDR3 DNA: TGTGCCAGCAGCTACAACAGGGGAGAGACCCAGTACTTC.

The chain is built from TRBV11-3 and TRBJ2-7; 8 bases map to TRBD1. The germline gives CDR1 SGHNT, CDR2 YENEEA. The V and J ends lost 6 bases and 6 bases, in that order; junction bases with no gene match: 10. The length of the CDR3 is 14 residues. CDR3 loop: CASRHPGQEAEQYF. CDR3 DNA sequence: TGTGCCAGCAGACATCCGGGACAGGAGGCCGAGCAGTACTTC.

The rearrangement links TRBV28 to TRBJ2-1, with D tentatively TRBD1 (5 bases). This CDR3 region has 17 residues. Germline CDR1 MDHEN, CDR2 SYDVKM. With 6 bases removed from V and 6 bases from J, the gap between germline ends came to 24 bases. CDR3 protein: CASRNSRTTLALNEQFF. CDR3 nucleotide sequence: TGTGCCAGCAGAAACTCCCGGACAACTCTGGCGCTCAATGAGCAGTTCTTC.

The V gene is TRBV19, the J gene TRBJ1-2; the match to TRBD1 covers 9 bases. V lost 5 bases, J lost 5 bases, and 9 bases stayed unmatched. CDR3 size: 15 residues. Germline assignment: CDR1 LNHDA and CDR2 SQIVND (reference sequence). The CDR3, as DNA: TGTGCCAGTAGTGTCACCGGGACAGGGCTTTATGGCTACACCTTC. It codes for CASSVTGTGLYGYTF.

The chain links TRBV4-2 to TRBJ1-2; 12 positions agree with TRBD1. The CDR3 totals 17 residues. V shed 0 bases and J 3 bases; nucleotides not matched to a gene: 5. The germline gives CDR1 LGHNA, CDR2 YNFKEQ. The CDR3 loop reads CASSQDGGTGGYYGYTF. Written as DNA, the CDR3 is TGTGCCAGCAGCCAAGATGGGGGGACAGGGGGCTACTATGGCTACACCTTC.